The 27 T cell receptor beta chains in this list originate from one sample, sequenced in a study of blood T cell repertoires in COVID-19. The repertoire was sequenced with immunoSEQ multiplex PCR; TCRdb's copy has only in-frame clones and lacks some. The table records approximately 150,000 clones, roughly 81% of them present only once. The sequenced material came from peripheral blood. The source of these receptors is an elderly woman with COVID-19, enrolled during active disease.

V usage is TRBV18 and J usage is TRBJ1-5; a weak D match, TRBD1 (5 bases). V lost 1 base and J 0 bases, leaving 13 bases between the germline ends. This CDR3 region has 17 residues. CDR1 and CDR2 from the germline V gene are KGHSH and LQKENI. The CDR3 region has the DNA TGTGCCAGCTCACCACTAGGGGTTACTCGTAGCAATCAGCCCCAGCATTTT. Its protein product is CASSPLGVTRSNQPQHF.

The V call is TRBV19, the J call TRBJ1-2; 10 bases agree with TRBD1. Per germline, CDR1 LNHDA and CDR2 SQIVND (reference sequence). Trimming at V came to 5 bases and at J to 5 bases, leaving 8 bases not matched to a gene. The CDR3 extends over 15 amino acids. CDR3 protein: CASSPQGTGDYGYTF. DNA of the CDR3: TGTGCCAGTAGTCCCCAAGGGACAGGGGATTATGGCTACACCTTC.

This chain links TRBV5-6 with TRBJ2-4; tentative D call: TRBD2 (6 bases). The CDR3 is made up of 14 amino acids. CDR1 and CDR2 from the germline V gene are SGHDT and YYEEEE. V was shortened by 3 bases and J by 6 bases, with 13 bases between the two germline ends. CDR3 sequence reads: CASSSGTSGNIQYF. The CDR3, as DNA: TGTGCCAGCAGCTCCGGGACTTCCGGAAACATTCAGTACTTC.

J is TRBJ1-1 and V is TRBV9, with 8 bases lining up with TRBD1. Trimming cost V 4 bases and J 4 bases; bases outside gene matches: 9. The CDR3 is 15 amino acids. In germline, CDR1 is SGDLS, CDR2 YYNGEE. The CDR3 loop reads CASSPTPGQGTEAFF. The CDR3, as DNA: TGTGCCAGCAGCCCAACTCCTGGACAGGGCACTGAAGCTTTCTTT.

The chain recombines TRBV5-1 with TRBJ2-7, with 7 bases matching TRBD1. Germline loops: CDR1 SGHRS, CDR2 YFSETQ. The CDR3 extends over 13 amino acids. With V trimmed by 1 base and J by 4 bases, 2 bases remained unmatched. The CDR3 sequence: CASSLQQGYEQYF. CDR3 DNA sequence: TGCGCCAGCAGCTTGCAACAGGGGTACGAGCAGTACTTC.

CDR3 sequence (DNA): TGTGCCAGTAGGCCCCGTCAGGGGCTTGGCTACACCTTC. This codes for CASRPRQGLGYTF. V and J are TRBV19 and TRBJ1-2; possible D gene TRBD1, 6 bases. CDR3 size: 13 residues. Trimming removed 6 bases from V and 7 bases from J, with 15 bases in between. Germline V lookup: CDR1 LNHDA, CDR2 SQIVND (reference sequence).

This chain joins TRBV5-5 and TRBJ2-1, with D hard to call. The CDR3 is made up of 15 amino acids. Looked up from germline, CDR1 is SGHKS and CDR2 is YYEKEE (reference sequence). V gave up 0 bases and J gave up 2 bases, with 9 bases separating them. DNA of the CDR3: TGTGCCAGCAGCTTGGAGGCACAGACCTACAATGAGCAGTTCTTC. Its protein is CASSLEAQTYNEQFF.

V is TRBV6-6 and J is TRBJ2-3; 11 nucleotides agree with TRBD2. This CDR3 is built from 14 residues. The V segment lost 7 bases and the J segment 4 bases; nucleotides outside the gene matches: 4. Looked up from germline, CDR1 is MNHNY and CDR2 is SVGAGI (reference sequence). CDR3 DNA sequence: TGTGCCAGCAAGCCACTAGCGGGGGCAGATACGCAGTATTTT. Protein: CASKPLAGADTQYF.

The rearrangement uses TRBV2 and TRBJ1-5; a possible D gene is TRBD1 (5 bases). V gave up 4 bases and J gave up 5 bases, with 15 bases separating them. The germline gives CDR1 SNHLY, CDR2 FYNNEI. CDR3 length: 15 amino acids. The CDR3 DNA follows: TGTGCCAGCAGTGGGAGACAGTTAACTTATCAGCCCCAGCATTTT. Translation gives CASSGRQLTYQPQHF.

The CDR3 protein is CASISTGGSHNEQFF. Here the CDR3 DNA reads TGTGCCAGCATATCGACAGGGGGTTCCCACAATGAGCAGTTCTTC. The genes are TRBV2 and TRBJ2-1; 9 bases are shared with TRBD1. Germline V gene data show CDR1 as SNHLY and CDR2 as FYNNEI. The CDR3 has 15 residues. Trimming at V came to 7 bases and at J to 5 bases, leaving 9 bases not matched to a gene.

The chain combines TRBV7-2 with TRBJ2-7, with TRBD2 identical over 9 bases. This CDR3 is built from 15 residues. Germline values: CDR1 SGHTA, CDR2 FQGNSA. The J segment lost 4 bases and the V segment lost 5 bases, leaving 9 bases of the junction unmatched. The CDR3 region has the DNA TGTGCCAGCAGCAGGTTAGCGGGAGTACAGTACGAGCAGTACTTC. It is translated as CASSRLAGVQYEQYF.

V usage is TRBV5-4 and J usage is TRBJ1-4; 7 nucleotides line up with TRBD1. V gave up 4 bases and J gave up 8 bases; unmatched junction bases: 5. Germline V gene data show CDR1 as SGHNT and CDR2 as YYREEE (reference sequence). The CDR3 sequence is 13 residues long. The CDR3 sequence is CASSMWTGEKLFF. The DNA of the CDR3 is TGTGCCAGCAGCATGTGGACAGGAGAAAAACTGTTTTTT.

The CDR3 region is CASSFNVFSQEAYEQYF. DNA for the CDR3: TGCGCCAGCAGCTTTAATGTTTTTTCACAGGAAGCCTACGAGCAGTACTTC. V is TRBV5-1 and J is TRBJ2-7, with D maybe TRBD1 (5 bases). The V and J ends lost 2 bases and 2 bases respectively, with 20 bases between them. The germline CDR1 and CDR2 sequences are SGHRS and YFSETQ. The CDR3 covers 17 residues.

This clone was seen once. This chain uses TRBV19 with TRBJ1-1, with 9 nucleotides matching TRBD1. CDR1 is LNHDA, CDR2 SQIVND, per germline (reference sequence). V shed 1 base, J shed 5 bases, and the junction held 5 bases outside the gene matches. There are 15 residues in the CDR3. The CDR3 here is CASSIVAGTGTEAFF. CDR3 DNA sequence: TGTGCCAGTAGTATAGTCGCCGGGACAGGGACTGAAGCTTTCTTT.

This clone has only a few counts. The gene calls are TRBV6-1 and TRBJ2-7, with D possibly being TRBD2 (6 bases). Germline V gene sequence: CDR1 MNHNS, CDR2 SASEGT. The CDR3 consists of 15 residues. With 1 base removed from V and 11 bases from J, the gap between germline ends came to 21 bases. The CDR3 loop reads CASSEEGGLASKEYF. The CDR3 DNA sequence: TGTGCCAGCAGTGAAGAGGGCGGCCTAGCGTCAAAGGAGTACTTC.

The J gene is TRBJ2-1, the V gene TRBV2, with TRBD2 matching 15 bases. Germline V lookup: CDR1 SNHLY, CDR2 FYNNEI. The junction had 0 bases not matched to a gene; V was cut back by 4 bases and J by 8 bases. The CDR3 loop spans 14 amino acids. CDR3 region: CASSGTSGRDEQFF. The DNA of the CDR3 is TGTGCCAGCAGTGGGACTAGCGGGAGGGATGAGCAGTTCTTC.

CDR3 region: CASSSLAGVDEQFF. Here the CDR3 DNA reads TGCGCCAGCAGCTCACTAGCGGGAGTGGATGAGCAGTTCTTC. The V gene is TRBV5-1, the J gene TRBJ2-1; 11 positions match TRBD2. Per germline, CDR1 SGHRS and CDR2 YFSETQ. V trimming: 3 bases; J trimming: 8 bases; junction bases outside the gene matches: 4. CDR3 length equals 14 residues. Based on the CDR3 plus reference TRBV5-1 and TRBJ2-1, the full variable domain is KAGVTQTPRYLIKTRGQQVTLSCSPISGHRSVSWYQQTPGQGLQFLFEYFSETQRNKGNFPGRFSGRQFSNSRSEMNVSTLELGDSALYLCASSSLAGVDEQFFGPGTRLTVL.

The sample holds a few counts of this clone. V and J are TRBV29-1 and TRBJ2-2; 10 nucleotides line up with TRBD2. The ends lost 7 bases at V and 2 bases at J; junction bases unmatched: 4. From germline, CDR1 is SQVTM and CDR2 ANQGSEA. The length of the CDR3 is 14 residues. The CDR3 sequence is CSAGTSANTGELFF. The DNA for the CDR3 is TGCAGCGCCGGGACTAGCGCTAACACCGGGGAGCTGTTTTTT.

V and J are TRBV18 and TRBJ2-5; 11 positions match TRBD2. Trimming at V came to 1 base and at J to 5 bases, leaving 6 bases not matched to a gene. This CDR3 contains 16 residues. Germline lookup yields CDR1 KGHSH and CDR2 LQKENI. CDR3 sequence: CASSPRTSGSGETQYF. The CDR3 bases are TGTGCCAGCTCACCACGAACTAGCGGGAGTGGGGAGACCCAGTACTTC. Full variable domain (rest looked up from reference TRBV18 and TRBJ2-5): NAGVMQNPRHLVRRRGQEARLRCSPMKGHSHVYWYRQLPEEGLKFMVYLQKENIIDESGMPKERFSAEFPKEGPSILRIQQVVRGDSAAYFCASSPRTSGSGETQYFGPGTRLLVL.

This chain links TRBV9 with TRBJ2-1; 13 bases map to TRBD2. Germline lookup yields CDR1 SGDLS and CDR2 YYNGEE. CDR3 length equals 18 residues. The trim removed 4 bases at V and 1 base at J, leaving 8 bases unmatched. The CDR3 sequence is CASSPGLAGVPSYNEQFF. DNA of the CDR3: TGTGCCAGCAGCCCCGGACTAGCGGGGGTTCCTTCCTACAATGAGCAGTTCTTC. Looking up the rest from reference TRBV9 and TRBJ2-1 gives the full variable domain: DSGVTQTPKHLITATGQRVTLRCSPRSGDLSVYWYQQSLDQGLQFLIQYYNGEERAKGNILERFSAQQFPDLHSELNLSSLELGDSALYFCASSPGLAGVPSYNEQFFGPGTRLTVL.

The V and J genes are TRBV5-1 and TRBJ2-1, with 7 bases fitting TRBD1. The CDR3 length is 15 residues. Germline V gene data show CDR1 as SGHRS and CDR2 as YFSETQ. The V and J ends lost 4 bases and 8 bases, in that order; junction bases with no gene match: 12. CDR3 sequence (DNA): TGCGCCAGCAGCCCCATCCCTCAGGGGGTCGATGAGCAGTTCTTC. Translation gives CASSPIPQGVDEQFF.

The chain uses TRBV10-3 and TRBJ1-1; no firm D call. The germline V gene encodes CDR1 ENHRY and CDR2 SYGVKD. This CDR3 comprises 12 residues. The ends were cut back, 0 bases at V and 5 bases at J, with 4 bases in the middle. In DNA, the CDR3 is TGTGCCATCAGTGAGTCGACTACTGAAGCTTTCTTT. It is translated as CAISESTTEAFF.

This clone was seen just once. The chain carries TRBV10-3 and TRBJ2-3; no reliable D call. CDR1 and CDR2 (germline): ENHRY, SYGVKD. Trimming left V 6 bases short and J 5 bases short, with 6 bases between. CDR3 length: 11 amino acids. The DNA for the CDR3 is TGTGCCATCAGCAGTCAAGATACGCAGTATTTT. Its translation is CAISSQDTQYF.

This sequence joins TRBV6-6 and TRBJ2-7; 7 nucleotides line up with TRBD1. The V gene end was trimmed by 8 bases and the J gene end by 3 bases; junction bases not matched to a gene: 4. CDR1 is MNHNY and CDR2 is SVGAGI in the germline V gene (reference sequence). CDR3 length: 12 residues. CDR3 residues: CASRQGNYEQYF. CDR3 in DNA: TGTGCCAGCCGACAGGGAAACTACGAGCAGTACTTC.

This sequence joins TRBV5-1 and TRBJ2-2; D possibly corresponds to TRBD2 (6 bases). The CDR3 is 14 residues long. CDR1 and CDR2 from the germline V gene are SGHRS and YFSETQ. V was clipped by 2 bases and J by 7 bases, with 12 bases between them. CDR3 DNA: TGCGCCAGCAGCTTCCCGTGGAGGGACGGGGAGCTGTTTTTT. Amino acids: CASSFPWRDGELFF. The complete variable domain, with remaining parts taken from reference TRBV5-1 and TRBJ2-2, reads KAGVTQTPRYLIKTRGQQVTLSCSPISGHRSVSWYQQTPGQGLQFLFEYFSETQRNKGNFPGRFSGRQFSNSRSEMNVSTLELGDSALYLCASSFPWRDGELFFGEGSRLTVL.

This chain connects TRBV25-1 to TRBJ2-5; D is perhaps TRBD1 (6 bases). Germline V lookup: CDR1 MGHDK, CDR2 SYGVNS. V lost 8 bases and J lost 4, with 14 bases in between. The CDR3 runs 13 residues. CDR3 region: CASGKGGSETQYF. The CDR3 DNA follows: TGTGCCAGCGGAAAAGGGGGTTCAGAGACCCAGTACTTC.

V is TRBV9 and J is TRBJ1-4, with D perhaps matching TRBD1 (5 bases). The CDR3 has 14 residues. Trimming left V 0 bases short and J 10 bases short, with 13 bases between. Germline-derived CDR1 and CDR2 are SGDLS and YYNGEE. The DNA of the CDR3 is TGTGCCAGCAGCGTAGGGCGCCAGGGTGGAAAACTGTTTTTT. Amino acids: CASSVGRQGGKLFF.